The 11 T cell receptor beta chains reported below all come from one sample, sequenced in a study of T cells in Graves' hyperthyroidism and ophthalmopathy. The TCR beta CDR3 regions underwent amplification using RNA transcripts as the source. HTBI primers were used for first-round RT-PCR of the TCR CDR3. TCRdb recomputed calls from the multiplex PCR reads with MiXCR, one row per CDR3 protein. The table has nearly 600,000 distinct CDR3 sequences, around 13% seen once. The sample consisted of blood. The receptor source for this set is a woman aged 30 to 39 with Graves' hyperthyroidism that later progressed to Graves' ophthalmopathy.

This clonotype was found many times. The CDR3 loop is CSARQAYEQYF. DNA of the CDR3: TGCAGTGCTAGACAGGCTTACGAGCAGTACTTC. This chain connects TRBV20-1 to TRBJ2-7; D call uncertain. This CDR3 has 11 residues. Germline V gives CDR1 DFQATT, CDR2 SNEGSKA (reference sequence). The V gene lost 2 bases and the J gene lost 4 bases, with 6 bases spanning the gap.

The sample holds many counts of this clonotype. The V and J genes are TRBV6-1 and TRBJ2-3; D is unclear. The CDR3 contains 16 residues. The V gene's germline CDR1 is MNHNS and CDR2 SASEGT. V gave up 0 bases and J gave up 2 bases, with 12 bases separating them. CDR3 nucleotides: TGTGCCAGCAGTGAAGCGCTTCGGCAGGTCACAGATACGCAGTATTTT. Protein sequence: CASSEALRQVTDTQYF.

This chain uses TRBV2 with TRBJ2-1, with D tentatively TRBD1 (6 bases). The DNA end is more similar to TRBJ2-7, so the J call may be wrong. The CDR3 has 16 amino acids. Germline loops: CDR1 SNHLY, CDR2 FYNNEI. CDR3 region: CASSLEGGKSYNEQYF. The CDR3 nucleotides are TGTGCCAGCAGTTTGGAAGGGGGTAAATCCTACAATGAGCAGTACTTC.

The V and J genes are TRBV4-3 and TRBJ2-7, with TRBD2 matching 8 bases. The length of the CDR3 is 15 residues. CDR1 is LGHNA and CDR2 is YSLEER in the germline V gene. V was pared by 1 base and J by 5 bases, with 7 bases of the junction left unmatched. The CDR3 loop is CASSQGGRRYDEQYF. CDR3 DNA: TGCGCCAGCAGCCAAGGCGGGAGGAGGTACGACGAGCAGTACTTC.

This clonotype was seen ten or more times. In DNA, the CDR3 is TGTGCCAGCAGCTTAACAGGGGCCTGGAACACTGAAGCTTTCTTT. Encoded protein: CASSLTGAWNTEAFF. V and J are TRBV13 and TRBJ1-1, with TRBD1 matching over 7 bases. The CDR3 loop spans 15 amino acids. J lost 1 base, V lost 2 bases, and 4 bases had no gene match. CDR1 is PRHDT, CDR2 FYEKMQ, per germline (reference sequence).

This clonotype was observed many times. The chain employs TRBV30 and TRBJ1-2; D ambiguous. V was cut by 1 base and J by 2 bases, with 5 bases left in between. Germline V gene data show CDR1 as GTSNPN and CDR2 as SVGIG (reference sequence). The CDR3 has 12 amino acids. The CDR3 DNA follows: TGTGCCTGGAGTGACGTCAACTATGGCTACACCTTC. This translates into CAWSDVNYGYTF.

The table lists this clonotype with a few counts. The chain combines TRBV7-9 with TRBJ2-2; TRBD1 is a possible D gene (6 bases). Trimming removed 2 bases from V and 6 bases from J, with 13 bases in between. Germline CDR1 is SEHNR and CDR2 is FQNEAQ (reference sequence). The CDR3 consists of 15 residues. The CDR3 loop reads CASSLKSGQPGELFF. CDR3 DNA sequence: TGTGCCAGCAGCTTAAAGTCTGGACAGCCCGGGGAGCTGTTTTTT. Using reference TRBV7-9 and TRBJ2-2 for the parts outside the CDR3, the full variable domain is DTGVSQNPRHKITKRGQNVTFRCDPISEHNRLYWYRQTLGQGPEFLTYFQNEAQLEKSRLLSDRFSAERPKGSFSTLEIQRTEQGDSAMYLCASSLKSGQPGELFFGEGSRLTVL.

This clonotype was seen repeatedly, ten times or more. CDR3: CASRPRTNLRTDTQYF. Here the CDR3 DNA reads TGTGCCAGCAGACCTCGGACAAACCTCCGCACAGATACGCAGTATTTT. This rearrangement joins TRBV12-3 or TRBV12-4 to TRBJ2-3, with D possibly matching TRBD1 (5 bases). This CDR3 has 16 amino acids. Between the trimmed V and J ends, which lost 6 bases and 1 base, there was a span of 17 bases.

The chain joins TRBV9 to TRBJ1-1; TRBD1 aligns across 8 bases. Germline V gives CDR1 SGDLS, CDR2 YYNGEE. The CDR3 totals 15 residues. The V segment lost 6 bases and the J segment 3 bases; nucleotides outside the gene matches: 10. CDR3 region: CASTRQGSGDTEAFF. CDR3 DNA sequence: TGTGCCAGCACTCGACAGGGGTCTGGGGACACTGAAGCTTTCTTT.

This clonotype has ten or more counts. The J gene is TRBJ1-1, the V gene TRBV29-1, with TRBD1 as a possible D gene (5 bases). Trimming stripped 3 bases from V and 1 base from J, with 9 bases between. The CDR3 is made up of 13 amino acids. Germline CDR1 and CDR2: SQVTM and ANQGSEA. For the CDR3, the DNA is TGCAGCGTTGAGTCGGGGCGGAACACTGAAGCTTTCTTT. As protein: CSVESGRNTEAFF.

At least ten counts were recorded for this clonotype. The chain links TRBV12-3 or TRBV12-4 to TRBJ2-3; 7 bases line up with TRBD2. The V gene end was trimmed by 1 base and the J gene end by 5 bases; junction bases not matched to a gene: 6. The CDR3 spans 15 residues. CDR3 residues: CASSLGAGVKDTQYF. CDR3 in DNA: TGTGCCAGCAGTTTAGGGGCGGGAGTGAAAGATACGCAGTATTTT.